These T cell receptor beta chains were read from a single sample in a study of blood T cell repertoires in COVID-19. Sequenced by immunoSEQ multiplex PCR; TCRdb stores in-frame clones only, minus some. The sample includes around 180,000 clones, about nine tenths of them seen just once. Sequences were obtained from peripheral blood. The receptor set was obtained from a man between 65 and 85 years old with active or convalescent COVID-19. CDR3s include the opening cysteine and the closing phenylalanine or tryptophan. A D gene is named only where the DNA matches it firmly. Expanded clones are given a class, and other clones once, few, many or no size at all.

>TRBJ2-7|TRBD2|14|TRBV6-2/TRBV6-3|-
TGTGCCAGCAGCCGCAGCGGGATCCCCTACGAGCAGTACTTC
CASSRSGIPYEQYF
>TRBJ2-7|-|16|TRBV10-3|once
TGTGCCATCCTTCGGGGAGTCAATTCTGGGGATGGTGAGCAGTACTTC
CAILRGVNSGDGEQYF
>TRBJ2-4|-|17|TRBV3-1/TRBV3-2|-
TGTGCCAGCAGCCAAGGTAGCTCAGCACTAGCCAAAAACATTCAGTACTTC
CASSQGSSALAKNIQYF
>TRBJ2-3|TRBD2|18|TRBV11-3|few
TGTGCCAGCAGCCGGGGGGCTAGCGGGAGCGCTAGCACAGATACGCAGTATTTT
CASSRGASGSASTDTQYF
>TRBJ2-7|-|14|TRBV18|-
TGTGCCAGCTCACCAGAGCGGACCTCCTACGAGCAGTACTTC
CASSPERTSYEQYF
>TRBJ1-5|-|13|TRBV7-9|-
TGTGCCAGCAGCTCCGAACCCGGTCAGCCCCAGCATTTT
CASSSEPGQPQHF
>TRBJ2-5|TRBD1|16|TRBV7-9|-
TGTGCCAGCAGCTTCGGACAGGAGATGTACCAAGAGACCCAGTACTTC
CASSFGQEMYQETQYF
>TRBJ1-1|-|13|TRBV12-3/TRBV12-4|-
TGTGCCAGCACCCCCGGGGAGGGCACTGAAGCTTTCTTT
CASTPGEGTEAFF
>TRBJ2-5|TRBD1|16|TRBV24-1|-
TGTGCCACCAGTGATGGCGGGACAGGGGAACAAGAGACCCAGTACTTC
CATSDGGTGEQETQYF
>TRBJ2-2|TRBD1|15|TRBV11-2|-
TGTGCCAGCAGCAGACAGGGGGCGGCCATCGGGGAGCTGTTTTTT
CASSRQGAAIGELFF
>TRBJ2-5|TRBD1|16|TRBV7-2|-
TGTGCCAGCAGCTTAGGGGACAGGGGGCATGGGGAGACCCAGTACTTC
CASSLGDRGHGETQYF
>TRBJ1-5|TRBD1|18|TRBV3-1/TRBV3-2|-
TGTGCCAGCAGCCACAGACAGGGTCCGTTGGAGGGCAATCAGCCCCAGCATTTT
CASSHRQGPLEGNQPQHF
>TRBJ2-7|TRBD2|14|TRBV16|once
TGTGCCAGCAGCCAACGTAGCGGGAGCTACGAGCAGTACTTC
CASSQRSGSYEQYF
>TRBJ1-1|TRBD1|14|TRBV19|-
TGTGCCAGTACCGGGACAGGGGGCCGCACTGAAGCTTTCTTT
CASTGTGGRTEAFF
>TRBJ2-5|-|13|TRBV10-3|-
TGTGCCATCAGTGAGTCCTGGCGTGGGAGCCAGTACTTC
CAISESWRGSQYF
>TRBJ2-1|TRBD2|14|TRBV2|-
TGTGCCAGCAGGGGGACTAGCGAATACAATGAGCAGTTCTTC
CASRGTSEYNEQFF
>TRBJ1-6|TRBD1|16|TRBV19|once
TGTGCCAGTAGTATAGCCCTGACAGGGATGGGCTCACCCCTCCACTTT
CASSIALTGMGSPLHF
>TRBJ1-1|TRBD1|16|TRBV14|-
TGTGCCAGCAGCCGGGACAGGGTCCCCCTAGTCGCTGAAGCTTTCTTT
CASSRDRVPLVAEAFF
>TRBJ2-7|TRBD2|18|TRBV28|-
TGTGCCAGCAGCCGAATAGGCGCGGGACTAGCGGACTCCTACGAGCAGTACTTC
CASSRIGAGLADSYEQYF
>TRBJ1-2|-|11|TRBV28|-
TGTGCCAGCACTCAGGGATATGGCTACACCTTC
CASTQGYGYTF
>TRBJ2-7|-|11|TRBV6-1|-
TGTGCCAGCAGTGAAGAGGACACTCGGAACTTC
CASSEEDTRNF
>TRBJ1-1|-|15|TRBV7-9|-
TGTGCCAGCAGCTTAGCGGGGGGGCTTTTTACTGAAGCTTTCTTT
CASSLAGGLFTEAFF
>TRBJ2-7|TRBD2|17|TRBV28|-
TGTGCCAGCAGTCTTCCCCCAGGTAGCGGGAGTATCGACGAGCAGTACTTC
CASSLPPGSGSIDEQYF
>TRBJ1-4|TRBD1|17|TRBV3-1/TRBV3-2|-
TGTGCCAGCAGCTCACTAGGACAGGGGAGCCATAAGGGAAAACTGTTTTTT
CASSSLGQGSHKGKLFF
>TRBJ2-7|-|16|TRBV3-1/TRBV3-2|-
TGTGCCAGCAGCCGGACGAGCGGCAGGGGTAACTACGAGCAGTACTTC
CASSRTSGRGNYEQYF
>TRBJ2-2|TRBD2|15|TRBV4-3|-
TGCGCCAGCAGCCAAGAAAGCGGGGGGACCGGGGAGCTGTTTTTT
CASSQESGGTGELFF
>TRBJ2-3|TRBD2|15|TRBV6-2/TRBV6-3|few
TGTGCCAGCAGTTACTCGTCTAGCGGGGGAGATACGCAGTATTTT
CASSYSSSGGDTQYF
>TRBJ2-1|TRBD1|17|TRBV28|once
TGTGCCAGCACCATATTAACAGGGGCGGATTCCTACAATGAGCAGTTCTTC
CASTILTGADSYNEQFF
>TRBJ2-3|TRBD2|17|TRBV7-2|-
TGTGCCAGCAGCTTAAAGCCCAGCGGGAGAAGCACAGATACGCAGTATTTT
CASSLKPSGRSTDTQYF
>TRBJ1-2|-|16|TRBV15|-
TGTGCCACCAGCAGAGAAAGGCGGCGCCCGATCGATGGCTACACCTTC
CATSRERRRPIDGYTF
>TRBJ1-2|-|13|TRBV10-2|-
TGCGCCAGCAGGACAGGAATTAACTATGGCTACACCTTC
CASRTGINYGYTF
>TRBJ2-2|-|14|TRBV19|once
TGTGCCAGTAGTCCGGGAGCGAACACCGGGGAGCTGTTTTTT
CASSPGANTGELFF
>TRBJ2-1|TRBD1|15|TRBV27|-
TGTGCCAGCAGTCCCCAGGGACAGGCATCGGTAGAGCAGTTCTTC
CASSPQGQASVEQFF
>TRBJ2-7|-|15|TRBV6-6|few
TGTGCCAGCAGTTACGGTGCGCGTATCTCCTACGAGCAGTACTTC
CASSYGARISYEQYF
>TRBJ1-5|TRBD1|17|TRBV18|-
TGTGCCAGCTCACCCACCGGGACAGGGGTCGACAATCAGCCCCAGCATTTT
CASSPTGTGVDNQPQHF
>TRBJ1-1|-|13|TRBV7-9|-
TGTGCCAGCAGCTTAGCGGCTGACTCGCGAGCTTTCTTT
CASSLAADSRAFF
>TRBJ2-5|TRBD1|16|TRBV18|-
TGTGCCAGCTCACCTTCCGGACAGGGAATAACGGAGACCCAGTACTTC
CASSPSGQGITETQYF
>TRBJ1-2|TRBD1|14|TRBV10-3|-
TGTGCCATCAGTGAGGGACAGGGCTACTATGGCTACACCTTC
CAISEGQGYYGYTF
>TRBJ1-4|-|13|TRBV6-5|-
TGTGCCAGCGCCCGACAGGCTCCCTTGAGGCTGTTTTTT
CASARQAPLRLFF
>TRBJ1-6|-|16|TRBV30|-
TGTGCCTGGAGTTCCCCCGGGGGGCGCGTGAATTCACCCCTCCACTTT
CAWSSPGGRVNSPLHF
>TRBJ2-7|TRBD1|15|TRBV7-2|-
TGTGCCAGCAGCTTAGGTGAGACAGGGTACAACGAGCAGTACTTC
CASSLGETGYNEQYF